These 27 T cell receptor beta chains share one sample of origin, sequenced in a study of blood T cell repertoires in COVID-19. Data came from immunoSEQ multiplex PCR; TCRdb stores just in-frame clones and leaves some out. The sample yields around 300,000 clones, about nine tenths seen once. The sequenced sample consisted of peripheral blood. The receptors shown here come from a man aged 45-65 years with acute or convalescent COVID-19.

The chain carries TRBV3-1 (or the pseudogene TRBV3-2) and TRBJ1-5; 9 positions agree with TRBD1. From germline, CDR1 is LGHDT and CDR2 YNNKEL (reference sequence). After removal of 5 bases from V and 7 bases from J, the junction contained 6 bases not matched to a gene. This CDR3 spans 14 amino acids. CDR3 sequence reads: CASSDTGGGQPQHF. As DNA, the CDR3 is TGTGCCAGCAGCGATACAGGGGGCGGACAGCCCCAGCATTTT.

The V call is TRBV21-1, the J call TRBJ2-2; the table assigns TRBD1, which was not confirmed against the DNA. TRBV21-1 is designated a pseudogene. The CDR3 has 15 amino acids. CDR3 protein: CPPKMGVRRTGELFF. The CDR3, as DNA: TGTCCCCCGAAGATGGGCGTCCGGCGCACCGGGGAGCTGTTTTTT.

The sample holds a few counts of this clone. CDR3 sequence: CASSFGGGFTDTQYF. CDR3 bases: TGCGCCAGCAGCTTCGGCGGAGGTTTTACAGATACGCAGTATTTT. The rearrangement uses TRBV5-1 and TRBJ2-3, with D possibly being TRBD2 (5 bases). Per the germline V gene, CDR1 is SGHRS and CDR2 is YFSETQ. V was pared by 2 bases and J by 3 bases, with 13 bases between. CDR3 length: 15 amino acids. The variable domain in full, completed from reference TRBV5-1 and TRBJ2-3, reads KAGVTQTPRYLIKTRGQQVTLSCSPISGHRSVSWYQQTPGQGLQFLFEYFSETQRNKGNFPGRFSGRQFSNSRSEMNVSTLELGDSALYLCASSFGGGFTDTQYFGPGTRLTVL.

As regards this clone: Different DNA sequences within this sample yield the same CDR3. The V gene is TRBV5-4, the J gene TRBJ2-5, with 10 bases lining up with TRBD2. CDR3 length: 14 amino acids. V lost 3 bases to trimming and J lost 2 bases; unmatched junction nucleotides: 1. CDR1 and CDR2 (germline): SGHNT, YYREEE (reference sequence). The CDR3 is CASSSSGGQETQYF. The DNA for the CDR3 is TGTGCCAGCAGCTCTAGCGGGGGTCAAGAGACCCAGTACTTC.

V and J are TRBV27 and TRBJ1-1, with D perhaps TRBD1 (5 bases). This CDR3 comprises 14 residues. Germline V gene lookup returns CDR1 MNHEY and CDR2 SMNVEV (reference sequence). V lost 7 bases and J lost 0, with 12 bases in between. The CDR3 DNA is TGTGCCAGCACCCCCGACAGATTGAACACTGAAGCTTTCTTT. It translates to CASTPDRLNTEAFF.

V and J are TRBV27 and TRBJ1-3; D remains ambiguous. Germline CDR1 is MNHEY and CDR2 is SMNVEV (reference sequence). The V and J ends lost 4 bases and 3 bases respectively, with 19 bases between them. The CDR3 covers 17 residues. The CDR3 reads CASSSYRSSVGGNTIYF. As DNA, the CDR3 is TGTGCCAGCAGTTCGTATCGGAGTTCTGTCGGTGGAAACACCATATATTTT.

This clone was detected once. The V call is TRBV19, the J call TRBJ1-2; TRBD1 aligns across 7 bases. Trimming cost V 7 bases and J 1 base; bases outside gene matches: 3. CDR3 length: 13 amino acids. The germline V gene encodes CDR1 LNHDA and CDR2 SQIVND (reference sequence). CDR3 sequence (DNA): TGTGCCAGTAAAACAGGGGATAACTATGGCTACACCTTC. Translation gives CASKTGDNYGYTF.

In DNA form, the CDR3 reads TGTGCCAGCAGCACACAGGGTTCGGATGGCTACACCTTC. The encoded protein is CASSTQGSDGYTF. This chain links TRBV7-9 with TRBJ1-2; the D gene is possibly TRBD1 (6 bases). The germline V gene encodes CDR1 SEHNR and CDR2 FQNEAQ (reference sequence). Trimming removed 5 bases from V and 6 bases from J, with 13 bases in between. The CDR3 is 13 amino acids.

To note about this clone: One end of the junction is discordant with germline, which a read error may explain. The rearrangement links TRBV7-9 to TRBJ2-1; D unclear. Germline V CDR1 and CDR2: SEHNR, FQNEAQ (reference sequence). This CDR3 spans 11 amino acids. Written as DNA, the CDR3 is TGTGCCAGCAGCAACGACAACGAGCAGTTCTTC. The encoded protein is CASSNDNEQFF.

The chain joins TRBV6-6 to TRBJ1-5; D perhaps matches TRBD1 (6 bases). Trimming pared 6 bases from V and 0 bases from J, leaving 15 bases between. CDR1 MNHNY and CDR2 SVGAGI come from the germline V gene (reference sequence). This CDR3 is built from 16 residues. The CDR3 is CASRGAIGPSNQPQHF. CDR3 DNA: TGTGCCAGCAGGGGGGCGATAGGACCTAGCAATCAGCCCCAGCATTTT.

The chain is built from TRBV5-6 and TRBJ2-7; 9 bases fit TRBD1. V lost 0 bases and J lost 3; bases outside the gene matches: 7. This CDR3 is built from 16 residues. Germline CDR1 and CDR2: SGHDT and YYEEEE. The CDR3 protein is CASSLGPGQGVYEQYF. The DNA for the CDR3 is TGTGCCAGCAGCTTGGGGCCGGGACAGGGAGTCTACGAGCAGTACTTC.

CDR3 protein: CSASPQGVTNSPLHF. The CDR3 coding sequence is TGCAGTGCTAGTCCGCAGGGGGTGACAAATTCACCCCTCCACTTT. This chain links TRBV20-1 with TRBJ1-6, with 7 nucleotides matching TRBD1. J gave up 7 bases and V 3 bases, and 9 bases lay outside the gene matches. The CDR3 sequence is 15 residues long. Per the germline V gene, CDR1 is DFQATT and CDR2 is SNEGSKA (reference sequence).

V usage is TRBV2 and J usage is TRBJ2-1; D is uncertain. The CDR3 has 15 residues. Between the trimmed V and J ends, which lost 2 bases and 5 bases, there was a span of 13 bases. In germline, CDR1 is SNHLY, CDR2 FYNNEI. In DNA, the CDR3 is TGTGCCAGCAGTGAATATTGGCGGTCAAACAATGAGCAGTTCTTC. Residues: CASSEYWRSNNEQFF.

This clone was counted a single time. The CDR3 DNA reads TGTGCCAGCAGCCCGACAGGAATGAACACTGAAGCTTTCTTT. Its translation: CASSPTGMNTEAFF. The V call is TRBV11-2, the J call TRBJ1-1; tentative D call: TRBD1 (6 bases). V lost 5 bases and J lost 0, with 10 bases in between. The CDR3 sequence is 14 residues long. Germline lookup yields CDR1 SGHAT and CDR2 FQNNGV.

The chain has TRBV5-1 and TRBJ2-5, with 8 bases fitting TRBD2. This CDR3 spans 15 amino acids. CDR1 and CDR2 from the germline V gene are SGHRS and YFSETQ. V trimming: 0 bases; J trimming: 4 bases; junction bases outside the gene matches: 5. Written as DNA, the CDR3 is TGCGCCAGCAGCTTGGGGTCGCTAGCGGGAGAGACCCAGTACTTC. This translates into CASSLGSLAGETQYF.

The chain links TRBV7-3 to TRBJ2-1; 8 bases map to TRBD1. Germline V gene lookup returns CDR1 SGHTA and CDR2 FQGTGA. V trimming: 5 bases; J trimming: 9 bases; junction bases outside the gene matches: 6. The length of the CDR3 is 13 residues. The CDR3 loop is CASSQDREVEQFF. CDR3 DNA: TGTGCCAGCAGCCAGGACAGGGAGGTTGAGCAGTTCTTC.

The rearrangement uses TRBV25-1 and TRBJ2-2, with 10 bases identical to TRBD1. The CDR3 covers 15 residues. V dropped 4 bases and J dropped 7; count of bases not matched to a gene: 6. Per the germline V gene, CDR1 is MGHDK and CDR2 is SYGVNS. CDR3 in amino acids: CASSGGQGKGGELFF. The CDR3, as DNA: TGTGCCAGCAGTGGGGGACAGGGGAAGGGCGGGGAGCTGTTTTTT.

CDR3 in amino acids: CASSESRSSFYGYTF. CDR3 DNA sequence: TGCGCCAGCAGTGAGTCGCGAAGTAGTTTCTATGGCTACACCTTC. The chain recombines TRBV10-1 with TRBJ1-2; D gene ambiguous. This CDR3 comprises 15 residues. Deletions cut 0 bases from V and 4 bases from J, with 12 bases between. Germline V gene lookup returns CDR1 WNHNN and CDR2 SYGVQD (reference sequence).

The chain links TRBV19 to TRBJ1-5, with TRBD1 matching 7 bases. In germline, CDR1 is LNHDA, CDR2 SQIVND (reference sequence). The CDR3 contains 14 residues. Unmatched junction bases numbered 10, after V lost 8 bases and J lost 6 bases. As DNA, the CDR3 is TGTGCCAGTTGGAGTCGGAACAGGGGTCAGCCCCAGCATTTT. Its translation: CASWSRNRGQPQHF.

A single count supports this clone. V usage is TRBV29-1 and J usage is TRBJ2-7, with D hard to call. The length of the CDR3 is 13 residues. Germline V CDR1 and CDR2: SQVTM, ANQGSEA. Between the trimmed V and J ends, which lost 5 bases and 1 base, there was a span of 12 bases. The CDR3, as DNA: TGCAGCGTTCAAGGGCAGGCGTCCTACGAGCAGTACTTC. It specifies CSVQGQASYEQYF.

The DNA for the CDR3 is TGTGCCAGCAGCCCCCAGGACAGGGCGTCTGGGGACACTGAAGCTTTCTTT. This sequence encodes CASSPQDRASGDTEAFF. The chain couples TRBV7-2 to TRBJ1-1; TRBD1 agrees at 8 bases. CDR1 is SGHTA and CDR2 is FQGNSA in the germline V gene. The CDR3 sequence is 17 residues long. Trimming at V came to 5 bases and at J to 3 bases, leaving 14 bases not matched to a gene.

V gene TRBV2 combines with J gene TRBJ2-2, with 7 bases that match TRBD1. V shed 4 bases, J shed 2 bases, and the junction held 1 base outside the gene matches. Germline assignment: CDR1 SNHLY and CDR2 FYNNEI. The CDR3 sequence is 14 residues long. CDR3 sequence: CASSGDRNTGELFF. The CDR3 nucleotides read TGTGCCAGCAGTGGGGACAGAAACACCGGGGAGCTGTTTTTT. The entire variable domain, with the rest obtained from reference TRBV2 and TRBJ2-2, is as follows: EPEVTQTPSHQVTQMGQEVILRCVPISNHLYFYWYRQILGQKVEFLVSFYNNEISEKSEIFDDQFSVERPDGSNFTLKIRSTKLEDSAMYFCASSGDRNTGELFFGEGSRLTVL.

The V call is TRBV7-9, the J call TRBJ1-3, with a possible D match to TRBD1 (6 bases). Germline V CDR1 and CDR2: SEHNR, FQNEAQ (reference sequence). The ends were cut back, 6 bases at V and 2 bases at J, with 11 bases in the middle. The CDR3 length is 14 residues. The CDR3 nucleotides read TGTGCCAGCAGATACAGGGACCCTGGAAACACCATATATTTT. Protein sequence: CASRYRDPGNTIYF.

This chain joins TRBV19 and TRBJ1-1; D may be TRBD1 (5 bases). The CDR3 is made up of 15 amino acids. From germline, CDR1 is LNHDA and CDR2 SQIVND (reference sequence). V lost 1 base and J lost 5, with 14 bases in between. The CDR3 nucleotides are TGTGCCAGTAGTATAGCGCCCAGGAAGGGGACTGAAGCTTTCTTT. Residues: CASSIAPRKGTEAFF.

This sequence joins TRBV29-1 and TRBJ2-5, with TRBD1 matching over 9 bases. Germline V CDR1 and CDR2: SQVTM, ANQGSEA. This CDR3 spans 14 amino acids. Losses at the gene ends were 7 bases for V and 4 bases for J; bases not matched to a gene: 10. Written as DNA, the CDR3 is TGCAGCGGGAGAGGGACAGGGCATCCAGAGACCCAGTACTTC. Translation: CSGRGTGHPETQYF.

This chain uses TRBV19 with TRBJ2-7; 8 bases match TRBD1. This CDR3 comprises 12 residues. J gave up 4 bases and V 9 bases, and 5 bases lay outside the gene matches. Germline-derived CDR1 and CDR2 are LNHDA and SQIVND (reference sequence). The CDR3 spells CASRGPLYEQYF. The CDR3 coding sequence is TGTGCCAGCAGGGGGCCGCTATACGAGCAGTACTTC.

This sequence joins TRBV2 and TRBJ1-2, with TRBD1 as a possible D gene (5 bases). Trimming left V 8 bases short and J 7 bases short, with 23 bases between. Germline V gene data show CDR1 as SNHLY and CDR2 as FYNNEI. The CDR3 contains 15 residues. The CDR3 nucleotides are TGTGCCAGCCCTACTCCCAGGGATCCCAAGGGTGGCTACACCTTC. Translating gives CASPTPRDPKGGYTF.